This TCR beta chain was recovered during a study of shared clonotypes between healthy human individuals. CD8 cells classed as naive were CD45RO-negative and positively selected for CCR7, excluding terminally differentiated effector memory CD45RA+ cells. Generated by immunoSEQ multiplex PCR, the TCRdb table keeps only in-frame clones and is missing some. The sample holds 560,000 or so clones, about 96% seen once. To note about this clone: Mismatch with germline at one junction end may stem from a read error.

CDR1 and CDR2 from the germline V gene are SGHNT and YYREEE (reference sequence). This CDR3 spans 12 amino acids. The sequence derives from a woman younger than 45 in good health. The V call is TRBV5-4, the J call TRBJ1-2; D is possibly TRBD1 (6 bases). Sequenced material: naive CD8+ T cells sorted from blood. The CDR3 DNA is TGTGCCAGCAGCCCCACACCCCTCACAGGGCCCTTC. Protein product: CASSPTPLTGPF.